The 9 T cell receptor beta chains presented below share a single source sample, sequenced in a study of T cell responses to AZD1222 COVID-19 vaccine. Method: immunoSEQ multiplex PCR; TCRdb's copy keeps in-frame clones and lacks some. The sample carries more than 150,000 clones, over 80% recorded once. The sample consisted of peripheral blood, taken on day 0 of MenACWY control vaccination. Source of these receptors: an adult in good health.

The CDR3 loop reads CASSLAGGSYNSPLHF. The CDR3 coding sequence is TGTGCCAGCAGCTTGGCCGGGGGGAGCTATAATTCACCCCTCCACTTT. The chain carries TRBV5-5 and TRBJ1-6; a weak D match, TRBD1 (5 bases). Trimming took 0 bases from V and 3 from J, leaving 10 bases between them. This CDR3 comprises 16 residues. CDR1 is SGHKS, CDR2 YYEKEE, per germline (reference sequence).

This chain uses TRBV7-9 with TRBJ2-5; possibly TRBD1 for D (5 bases). V lost 4 bases and J lost 2, with 14 bases in between. The germline CDR1 and CDR2 sequences are SEHNR and FQNEAQ (reference sequence). This CDR3 has 15 residues. CDR3 residues: CASSSIGHPQETQYF. As DNA, the CDR3 is TGTGCCAGCAGCTCAATTGGACATCCGCAAGAGACCCAGTACTTC.

This clone showed up just once. The chain joins TRBV13 to TRBJ2-1; D not certain. The CDR3 runs to 13 residues. Germline V CDR1 and CDR2: PRHDT, FYEKMQ (reference sequence). Trimming stripped 7 bases from V and 9 bases from J, with 16 bases between. The CDR3 reads CASNPRAVGEQFF. Written as DNA, the CDR3 is TGTGCCAGCAACCCTAGGGCGGTAGGTGAGCAGTTCTTC.

The rearrangement uses TRBV27 and TRBJ1-5, with a weak D call TRBD1 (5 bases). CDR3 length equals 12 residues. The V end lost 6 bases, the J end lost 2 bases, and 5 bases lay between the germline ends. Germline V gives CDR1 MNHEY, CDR2 SMNVEV (reference sequence). In DNA, the CDR3 is TGTGCCAGCAGACAGGGCAATCAGCCCCAGCATTTT. It translates to CASRQGNQPQHF.

The genes are TRBV19 and TRBJ1-5, with 7 bases that match TRBD1. V shed 3 bases, J shed 2 bases, and the junction held 7 bases outside the gene matches. This CDR3 spans 16 amino acids. The germline V gene encodes CDR1 LNHDA and CDR2 SQIVND (reference sequence). The CDR3 here is CASSIWEGGGNQPQHF. The CDR3 DNA reads as TGTGCCAGTAGTATCTGGGAAGGGGGCGGCAATCAGCCCCAGCATTTT.

The chain employs TRBV19 and TRBJ2-1; 9 bases line up with TRBD1. V dropped 1 base and J dropped 8; count of bases not matched to a gene: 6. The CDR3 is 15 amino acids. Germline CDR1 is LNHDA and CDR2 is SQIVND (reference sequence). CDR3 nucleotides: TGTGCCAGTAGTATAGCATGGACAGGGGAGCATGAGCAGTTCTTC. It yields the protein CASSIAWTGEHEQFF.

The chain recombines TRBV19 with TRBJ2-2, with 7 bases aligning to TRBD1. Per germline, CDR1 LNHDA and CDR2 SQIVND (reference sequence). CDR3 size: 15 residues. The V and J ends lost 5 bases and 4 bases, in that order; junction bases with no gene match: 7. The CDR3 region is CASSSPGQTTGELFF. As DNA, the CDR3 is TGTGCCAGTAGTTCGCCGGGACAGACCACCGGGGAGCTGTTTTTT. Drawing the rest from reference TRBV19 and TRBJ2-2, the complete variable domain is DGGITQSPKYLFRKEGQNVTLSCEQNLNHDAMYWYRQDPGQGLRLIYYSQIVNDFQKGDIAEGYSVSREKKESFPLTVTSAQKNPTAFYLCASSSPGQTTGELFFGEGSRLTVL.

This rearrangement joins TRBV5-1 to TRBJ1-5; the match to TRBD1 covers 9 bases. J was trimmed by 2 bases and V by 4 bases; bases with no gene match: 7. This CDR3 contains 16 residues. Germline CDR1 and CDR2: SGHRS and YFSETQ. Written as DNA, the CDR3 is TGCGCCAGCAGCCCGGGACAGGGAATTGGCAATCAGCCCCAGCATTTT. It encodes CASSPGQGIGNQPQHF.

This chain joins TRBV10-3 and TRBJ2-7; 7 bases agree with TRBD1. Germline assignment: CDR1 ENHRY and CDR2 SYGVKD. The CDR3 loop spans 14 amino acids. Trimming took 0 bases from V and 3 from J; bases not matched to a gene: 2. The CDR3: CAISESQGDYEQYF. The CDR3, as DNA: TGTGCCATCAGTGAGTCGCAGGGGGACTACGAGCAGTACTTC.